This passage covers 20 T cell receptor beta chains from one sample sequenced in a study of T cell clonotyping in hematopoietic cell transplantation. Repertoires were generated with immunoSEQ multiplex PCR, while TCRdb's copy carries only in-frame clones and drops some. The repertoire has 9,500 to 11,000 clones, around half of them found once; the top ten carry about 8.9%. The input for sequencing was PBMCs, taken 30 days after allogeneic stem cell transplant. These receptors came from a male patient in his fifties or sixties who had an allogeneic stem cell transplant from an unrelated donor, so the T cells may come from the graft donor. Some clones in this sample may be carry-over from other donors' samples.

This clone was seen a few times. The V call is TRBV30, the J call TRBJ2-6; D unresolved. Germline CDR1 GTSNPN, CDR2 SVGIG (reference sequence). The CDR3 consists of 14 residues. V shed 5 bases and J shed 0 bases, with 8 bases lying between them. CDR3 DNA: TGTGCCTGGGTACCGAACTCTGGGGCCAACGTCCTGACTTTC. Protein sequence: CAWVPNSGANVLTF.

This clone showed up just a few times. V and J are TRBV4-3 and TRBJ1-1, with TRBD1 as a possible D gene (5 bases). CDR3 length: 14 residues. Trimming took 4 bases from V and 1 from J, leaving 10 bases between them. Germline V gives CDR1 LGHNA, CDR2 YSLEER. The CDR3 sequence is CASSPGTANTEAFF. The CDR3 coding sequence is TGCGCCAGCAGCCCCGGGACGGCGAACACTGAAGCTTTCTTT.

This sequence joins TRBV6-5 and TRBJ2-5, with no clear D. This CDR3 contains 11 residues. Germline-derived CDR1 and CDR2 are MNHEY and SVGAGI. V lost 2 bases and J 4 bases, leaving 2 bases between the germline ends. CDR3 sequence (DNA): TGTGCCAGCAGTTACGGAGAGACCCAGTACTTC. Its protein is CASSYGETQYF.

V gene TRBV7-6 combines with J gene TRBJ1-5; tentatively, D is TRBD1 (6 bases). Germline CDR1 and CDR2: SGHVS and FNYEAQ. Between the trimmed V and J ends, which lost 5 bases and 6 bases, there was a span of 14 bases. This CDR3 contains 14 residues. The CDR3 region is CASSLGQLGQPQHF. CDR3 sequence (DNA): TGTGCCAGCAGCCTCGGACAGTTAGGTCAGCCCCAGCATTTT.

This chain connects TRBV30 to TRBJ1-1; the D is unclear. The CDR3 sequence is 11 residues long. Trimming stripped 5 bases from V and 2 bases from J, with 6 bases between. Germline loops: CDR1 GTSNPN, CDR2 SVGIG (reference sequence). CDR3 amino acids: CAWLFNTEAFF. As DNA, the CDR3 is TGTGCCTGGCTATTTAACACTGAAGCTTTCTTT.

The V and J genes are TRBV5-1 and TRBJ2-1; 8 nucleotides agree with TRBD2. There are 16 residues in the CDR3. CDR1 and CDR2 (germline): SGHRS, YFSETQ. The V segment lost 6 bases and the J segment 8 bases; nucleotides outside the gene matches: 16. The CDR3 DNA sequence: TGCGCCAGCACCTATGGGGGTCAGGGGACTAGTGATGAGCAGTTCTTC. This translates into CASTYGGQGTSDEQFF.

The CDR3 DNA reads TGTGCCTGGAGGCAGGGCTTTAACTATGGCTACACCTTC. Protein product: CAWRQGFNYGYTF. The gene calls are TRBV30 and TRBJ1-2, with D possibly being TRBD1 (5 bases). The germline gives CDR1 GTSNPN, CDR2 SVGIG (reference sequence). The CDR3 has 13 residues. The V end lost 3 bases, the J end lost 1 base, and 9 bases lay between the germline ends.

Remarks on this clone: Mismatch with germline at one junction end may stem from a read error. The chain has TRBV9 and TRBJ1-6; tentatively, D is TRBD1 (5 bases). The CDR3 runs 16 residues. Germline V gene data show CDR1 as SGDLS and CDR2 as YYNGEE. This CDR3 is CAGSSSPGGGNSPLHF. As DNA, the CDR3 is TGTGCCGGCAGCTCCTCGCCGGGGGGTGGAAATTCACCCCTCCACTTT.

The chain combines TRBV27 with TRBJ1-2, with D tentatively TRBD1 (6 bases). Looked up from germline, CDR1 is MNHEY and CDR2 is SMNVEV (reference sequence). There are 14 residues in the CDR3. V was trimmed by 5 bases and J by 2 bases, leaving 12 bases between them. The CDR3 is CASSLGTNNYGYTF. CDR3 DNA sequence: TGTGCCAGCAGTCTGGGGACAAACAACTATGGCTACACCTTC.

The V and J genes are TRBV4-1 and TRBJ2-3; D unclear. The V gene's germline CDR1 is MGHRA and CDR2 YSYEKL. The germline V and J ends were trimmed by 5 bases and 6 bases, with 6 bases remaining between them. The CDR3 spans 11 residues. Written as DNA, the CDR3 is TGCGCCAGCAGCTCGACGGATACGCAGTATTTT. Its translation is CASSSTDTQYF.

This clone showed up just a few times. The chain employs TRBV28 and TRBJ2-7; a possible D gene is TRBD2 (6 bases). The length of the CDR3 is 14 residues. V was cut by 2 bases and J by 2 bases, with 10 bases left in between. The V gene's germline CDR1 is MDHEN and CDR2 SYDVKM. As DNA, the CDR3 is TGTGCCAGCAGTTTAGGAGGAGGGGCCTACGAGCAGTACTTC. Residues: CASSLGGGAYEQYF.

There are a few counts of this clone. V gene TRBV30 combines with J gene TRBJ2-3; TRBD1 aligns across 9 bases. In germline, CDR1 is GTSNPN, CDR2 SVGIG (reference sequence). The junction had 8 bases not matched to a gene; V was cut back by 8 bases and J by 2 bases. The CDR3 is made up of 14 amino acids. CDR3 loop: CAVRTGVVTDTQYF. CDR3 sequence (DNA): TGTGCCGTTAGGACAGGGGTCGTCACAGATACGCAGTATTTT.

This clone was seen a handful of times. The CDR3 DNA reads as TGTGCCAGCAGCGTAGGTGGCAGGGGGCACGGTAATGAAAAACTGTTTTTT. Amino acid sequence: CASSVGGRGHGNEKLFF. The chain recombines TRBV9 with TRBJ1-4, with 8 bases identical to TRBD1. CDR1 is SGDLS and CDR2 is YYNGEE in the germline V gene. CDR3 length equals 17 residues. Trimming took 0 bases from V and 4 from J; bases not matched to a gene: 8.

The rearrangement links TRBV29-1 to TRBJ1-1, with D tentatively TRBD1 (6 bases). V was trimmed by 7 bases and J by 4 bases, leaving 16 bases between them. The CDR3 is made up of 13 amino acids. Per germline, CDR1 SQVTM and CDR2 ANQGSEA. CDR3 amino acids: CSAAEQGGTEAFF. In DNA, the CDR3 is TGCAGCGCCGCGGAACAGGGAGGCACTGAAGCTTTCTTT.

The chain joins TRBV30 to TRBJ2-7, with 11 bases lining up with TRBD2. This CDR3 has 14 residues. V lost 1 base and J lost 3; bases outside the gene matches: 2. Germline V gives CDR1 GTSNPN, CDR2 SVGIG (reference sequence). CDR3 sequence (DNA): TGTGCCTGGAGTGGGGGACTAGCGGTCTACGAGCAGTACTTC. Its translation is CAWSGGLAVYEQYF.

This clone is medium-sized in the sample. This chain connects TRBV4-1 to TRBJ1-2; 10 bases map to TRBD1. The trim removed 0 bases at V and 7 bases at J, leaving 5 bases unmatched. This CDR3 has 15 residues. Germline CDR1 MGHRA, CDR2 YSYEKL. CDR3 sequence (DNA): TGCGCCAGCAGCCAAGAAGCGACAGGGGGCTCTGGCTACACCTTC. It codes for CASSQEATGGSGYTF.

This clone was seen a handful of times. The V call is TRBV30, the J call TRBJ1-2; D is uncertain. The germline V and J ends were trimmed by 3 bases and 12 bases, with 14 bases remaining between them. The CDR3 has 11 residues. From germline, CDR1 is GTSNPN and CDR2 SVGIG (reference sequence). Here the CDR3 reads CAWSHAPPNTF. The DNA of the CDR3 is TGTGCCTGGAGCCATGCTCCCCCGAACACCTTC.

V is TRBV4-3 and J is TRBJ2-7; 13 bases map to TRBD2. V lost 4 bases and J lost 3; bases outside the gene matches: 3. The germline V gene has CDR1 LGHNA and CDR2 YSLEER. CDR3 size: 15 residues. For the CDR3, the DNA is TGCGCCAGCAGCCGGGGACTAGCGGGAAACTACGAGCAGTACTTC. Amino acids: CASSRGLAGNYEQYF.

V usage is TRBV30 and J usage is TRBJ1-5, with D perhaps matching TRBD1 (5 bases). Trimming removed 5 bases at V and 0 bases at J, with 11 bases between. CDR3 length equals 14 residues. The germline V gene encodes CDR1 GTSNPN and CDR2 SVGIG (reference sequence). The CDR3 coding sequence is TGTGCCTGGGGGGGACTGTATAGCAATCAGCCCCAGCATTTT. Amino acids: CAWGGLYSNQPQHF.

The J gene is TRBJ2-6, the V gene TRBV30, with TRBD2 as a possible D gene (6 bases). Germline CDR1 reads GTSNPN; CDR2 reads SVGIG (reference sequence). The CDR3 loop spans 15 amino acids. V was trimmed by 7 bases and J by 1 base, leaving 14 bases between them. The CDR3 protein is CAFVEGPSGANVLTF. DNA for the CDR3: TGTGCCTTCGTGGAGGGTCCTTCTGGGGCCAACGTCCTGACTTTC. Complete variable domain (other parts from reference TRBV30 and TRBJ2-6): SQTIHQWPATLVQPVGSPLSLECTVEGTSNPNLYWYRQAAGRGLQLLFYSVGIGQISSEVPQNLSASRPQDRQFILSSKKLLLSDSGFYLCAFVEGPSGANVLTFGAGSRLTVL.